The following is a T cell receptor (beta chain) sequence with its context. TCRdb's table, derived via immunoSEQ multiplex PCR, lists solely in-frame clones and lacks some. The repertoire holds 110,000 to 150,000 clones, roughly nine tenths seen once, with just under 3% in the top ten. These data are taken from a study of cytomegalovirus exposure and HLA in healthy donors. CDR1 is SGHTA and CDR2 is FQGNSA in the germline V gene. This CDR3 is 14 amino acids long. V was cut by 5 bases and J by 3 bases, with 14 bases left in between. The chain carries TRBV7-2 and TRBJ2-7, with D perhaps matching TRBD2 (6 bases). Material: PBMCs. The clonotype originates from a man aged 18 to 30 in good health and CMV-seronegative. CDR3 protein: CASSPGTGGYEQYF. The CDR3 nucleotides read TGTGCCAGCAGCCCCGGGACTGGAGGCTACGAGCAGTACTTC. Together with reference TRBV7-2 and TRBJ2-7, the CDR3 gives the full variable domain: GAGVSQSPSNKVTEKGKDVELRCDPISGHTALYWYRQSLGQGLEFLIYFQGNSAPDKSGLPSDRFSAERTGGSVSTLTIQRTQQEDSAVYLCASSPGTGGYEQYFGPGTRLTVT.